The 7 T cell receptor beta chains in this list originate from one sample, sequenced in a study of Graves' ophthalmopathy and Graves' hyperthyroidism. TCR beta CDR3 amplification used RNA transcripts. HTBI primers primed a first-round RT-PCR, and a second-round multiplex PCR followed. MiXCR, applied by TCRdb to the multiplex PCR reads, yields one record per CDR3 protein. The table includes roughly 500,000 distinct CDR3 sequences, around 14% detected once. Input material: blood. The receptors were sampled from a woman aged 25-40 years with Graves' ophthalmopathy.

This clonotype was detected many times. The chain couples TRBV12-3 or TRBV12-4 to TRBJ1-1, with D perhaps matching TRBD1 (5 bases). V dropped 6 bases and J dropped 1 base, with 15 bases sitting between them. The CDR3 consists of 15 residues. CDR3 sequence: CASSPRRGTNTEAFF. The CDR3 DNA sequence: TGTGCCAGCAGCCCGAGGAGGGGAACGAACACTGAAGCTTTCTTT.

A few counts support this clonotype. This chain links TRBV28 with TRBJ2-4; D gene unclear. The CDR3 covers 16 residues. Trimming removed 3 bases at V and 4 bases at J, with 16 bases between. CDR1 is MDHEN and CDR2 is SYDVKM in the germline V gene. CDR3 DNA sequence: TGTGCCAGCAGTTTGATCCCGCCGGCCATGAAAAACATTCAGTACTTC. Protein: CASSLIPPAMKNIQYF. The full variable domain, completed using reference TRBV28 and TRBJ2-4, is DVKVTQSSRYLVKRTGEKVFLECVQDMDHENMFWYRQDPGLGLRLIYFSYDVKMKEKGDIPEGYSVSREKKERFSLILESASTNQTSMYLCASSLIPPAMKNIQYFGAGTRLSVL.

This clonotype was recorded at least ten times. J is TRBJ2-7 and V is TRBV28; TRBD2 is a possible D gene (5 bases). Per the germline V gene, CDR1 is MDHEN and CDR2 is SYDVKM. Trimming removed 2 bases at V and 4 bases at J, with 15 bases between. The CDR3 covers 15 residues. The CDR3 coding sequence is TGTGCCAGCAGTTTAAGTCAGGAGGTTGGGTACGAGCAGTACTTC. Protein: CASSLSQEVGYEQYF.

This clonotype has ten or more counts. The V and J genes are TRBV6-2 or TRBV6-3 and TRBJ2-3; D perhaps matches TRBD2 (7 bases). Deletions cut 4 bases from V and 4 bases from J, with 18 bases between. Germline lookup yields CDR1 MNHEY and CDR2 SVGEGT. The CDR3 is 16 amino acids. DNA of the CDR3: TGTGCCAGCAGTTCATCCCCGCGGGGGCCGTCAGATACGCAGTATTTT. It codes for CASSSSPRGPSDTQYF.

This clonotype occurred many times. This chain connects TRBV10-3 to TRBJ2-6; D gene ambiguous. Germline-derived CDR1 and CDR2 are ENHRY and SYGVKD. The V and J ends lost 10 bases and 0 bases respectively, with 7 bases between them. CDR3 length: 13 amino acids. The CDR3 is CATSGSGANVLTF. Here the CDR3 DNA reads TGTGCCACCTCAGGCTCTGGGGCCAACGTCCTGACTTTC.

This clonotype was seen repeatedly, ten times or more. V is TRBV20-1 and J is TRBJ1-1; D is unclear. Germline V lookup: CDR1 DFQATT, CDR2 SNEGSKA (reference sequence). This CDR3 spans 12 amino acids. V shed 3 bases and J shed 0 bases, with 5 bases lying between them. This CDR3 is CSARGVNTEAFF. In DNA, the CDR3 is TGCAGTGCTAGGGGTGTGAACACTGAAGCTTTCTTT.

V gene TRBV30 combines with J gene TRBJ1-4; D unresolved. In germline, CDR1 is GTSNPN, CDR2 SVGIG (reference sequence). The CDR3 spans 13 residues. V was cut by 1 base and J by 2 bases, with 5 bases left in between. CDR3 in DNA: TGTGCCTGGAGTGAAGGGACTAATGAAAAACTGTTTTTT. Residues: CAWSEGTNEKLFF.